This TCR beta chain was documented in a study of cytomegalovirus exposure and HLA in healthy donors. The CDR3 has 16 residues. Trimming cost V 2 bases and J 3 bases, with 14 bases left between them. Germline values: CDR1 LNHDA, CDR2 SQIVND (reference sequence). Amplification used 60 Vbeta primers and 13 Jbeta primers. Clones were read by immunoSEQ multiplex PCR, and TCRdb kept only the in-frame ones, dropping some. The sample has around 88,000 clones, 74% seen once. The table lists this clone with a few counts. Sequenced sample: PBMCs. This clonotype was obtained from a male donor in good health and CMV-seronegative. This chain uses TRBV19 with TRBJ1-5; D is perhaps TRBD1 (6 bases). DNA of the CDR3: TGTGCCAGTAGTATAAATCCCGGACAGTCCAATCAGCCCCAGCATTTT. Residues: CASSINPGQSNQPQHF.